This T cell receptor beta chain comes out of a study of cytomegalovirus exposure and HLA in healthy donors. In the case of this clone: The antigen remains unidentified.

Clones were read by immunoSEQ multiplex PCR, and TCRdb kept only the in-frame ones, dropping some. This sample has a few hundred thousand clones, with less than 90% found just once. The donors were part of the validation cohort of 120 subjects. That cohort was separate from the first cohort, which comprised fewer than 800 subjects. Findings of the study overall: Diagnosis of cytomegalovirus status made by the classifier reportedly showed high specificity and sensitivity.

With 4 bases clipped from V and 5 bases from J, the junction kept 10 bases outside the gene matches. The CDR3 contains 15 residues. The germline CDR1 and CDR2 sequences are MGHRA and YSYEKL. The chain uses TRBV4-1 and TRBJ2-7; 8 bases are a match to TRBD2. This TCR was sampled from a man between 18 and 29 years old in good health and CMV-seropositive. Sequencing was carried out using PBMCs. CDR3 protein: CASSPREGRIHEQYF. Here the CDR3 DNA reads TGCGCCAGCAGCCCCCGGGAGGGCCGTATCCACGAGCAGTACTTC.